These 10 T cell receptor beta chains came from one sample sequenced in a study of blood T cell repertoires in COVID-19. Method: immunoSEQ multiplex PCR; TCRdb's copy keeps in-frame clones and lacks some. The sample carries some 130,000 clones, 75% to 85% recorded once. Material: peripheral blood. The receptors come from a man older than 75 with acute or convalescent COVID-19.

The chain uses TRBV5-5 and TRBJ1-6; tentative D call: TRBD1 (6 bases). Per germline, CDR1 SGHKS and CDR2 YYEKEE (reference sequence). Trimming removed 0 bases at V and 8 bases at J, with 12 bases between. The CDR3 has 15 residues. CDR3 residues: CASSLAGTRDSPLHF. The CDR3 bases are TGTGCCAGCAGCTTGGCCGGGACAAGAGATTCACCCCTCCACTTT.

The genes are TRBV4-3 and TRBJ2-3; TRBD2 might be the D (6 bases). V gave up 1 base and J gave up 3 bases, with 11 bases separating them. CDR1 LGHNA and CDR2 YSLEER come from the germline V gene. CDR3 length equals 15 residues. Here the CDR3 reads CASSQGRGRTDTQYF. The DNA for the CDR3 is TGCGCCAGCAGCCAAGGGAGGGGCCGTACAGATACGCAGTATTTT.

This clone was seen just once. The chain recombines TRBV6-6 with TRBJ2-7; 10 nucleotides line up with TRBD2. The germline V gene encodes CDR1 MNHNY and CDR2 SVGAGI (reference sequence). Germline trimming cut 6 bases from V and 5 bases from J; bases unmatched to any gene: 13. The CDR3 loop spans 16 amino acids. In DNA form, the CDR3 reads TGTGCCAGCAGCAACCTTCAGCGGGGGGGCCGGGACGAGCAGTACTTC. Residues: CASSNLQRGGRDEQYF.

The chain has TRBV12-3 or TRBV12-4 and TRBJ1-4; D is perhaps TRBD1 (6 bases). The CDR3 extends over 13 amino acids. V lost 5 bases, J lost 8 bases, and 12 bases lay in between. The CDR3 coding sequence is TGTGCCAGCAGTATCTCAGGGGAAGAAAAACTGTTTTTT. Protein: CASSISGEEKLFF.

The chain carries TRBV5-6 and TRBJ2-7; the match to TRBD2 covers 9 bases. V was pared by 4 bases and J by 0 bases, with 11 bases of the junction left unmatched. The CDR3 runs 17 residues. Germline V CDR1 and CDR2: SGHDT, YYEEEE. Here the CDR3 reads CASSTVRLAEASYEQYF. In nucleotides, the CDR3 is TGTGCCAGCAGCACCGTACGACTAGCGGAAGCCTCCTACGAGCAGTACTTC.

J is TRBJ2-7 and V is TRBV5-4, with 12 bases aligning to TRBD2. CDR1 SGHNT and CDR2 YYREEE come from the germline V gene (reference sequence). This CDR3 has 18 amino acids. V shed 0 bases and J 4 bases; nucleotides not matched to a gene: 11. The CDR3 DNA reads TGTGCCAGCAGCTTGGGTCGGGCTAGCGGGGGGGCCTGGTACGAGCAGTACTTC. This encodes CASSLGRASGGAWYEQYF.

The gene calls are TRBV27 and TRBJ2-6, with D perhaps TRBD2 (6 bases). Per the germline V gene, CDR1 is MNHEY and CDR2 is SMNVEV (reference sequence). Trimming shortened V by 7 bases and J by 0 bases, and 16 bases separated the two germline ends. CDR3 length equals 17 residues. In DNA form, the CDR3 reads TGTGCCAGCAACCCGGGACTCCTAAGCTCTGGGGCCAACGTCCTGACTTTC. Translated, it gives CASNPGLLSSGANVLTF.

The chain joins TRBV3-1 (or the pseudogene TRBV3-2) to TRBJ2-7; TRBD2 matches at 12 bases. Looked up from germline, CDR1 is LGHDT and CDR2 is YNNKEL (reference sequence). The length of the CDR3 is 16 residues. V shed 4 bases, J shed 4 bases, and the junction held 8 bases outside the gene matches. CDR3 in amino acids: CASSPTLAGGSYEQYF. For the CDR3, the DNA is TGTGCCAGCAGCCCGACACTAGCGGGGGGAAGTTACGAGCAGTACTTC.

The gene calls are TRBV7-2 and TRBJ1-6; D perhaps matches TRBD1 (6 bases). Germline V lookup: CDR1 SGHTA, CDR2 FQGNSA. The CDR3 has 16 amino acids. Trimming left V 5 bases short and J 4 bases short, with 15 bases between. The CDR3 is CASSPQGKGYNSPLHF. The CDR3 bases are TGTGCCAGCAGCCCACAGGGAAAGGGATATAATTCACCCCTCCACTTT.

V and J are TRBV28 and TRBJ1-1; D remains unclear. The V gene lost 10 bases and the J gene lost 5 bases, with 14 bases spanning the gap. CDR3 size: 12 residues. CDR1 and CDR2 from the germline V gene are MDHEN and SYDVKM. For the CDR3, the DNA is TGTGCCACACTATCGACGGTAACTGAAGCTTTCTTT. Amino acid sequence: CATLSTVTEAFF.